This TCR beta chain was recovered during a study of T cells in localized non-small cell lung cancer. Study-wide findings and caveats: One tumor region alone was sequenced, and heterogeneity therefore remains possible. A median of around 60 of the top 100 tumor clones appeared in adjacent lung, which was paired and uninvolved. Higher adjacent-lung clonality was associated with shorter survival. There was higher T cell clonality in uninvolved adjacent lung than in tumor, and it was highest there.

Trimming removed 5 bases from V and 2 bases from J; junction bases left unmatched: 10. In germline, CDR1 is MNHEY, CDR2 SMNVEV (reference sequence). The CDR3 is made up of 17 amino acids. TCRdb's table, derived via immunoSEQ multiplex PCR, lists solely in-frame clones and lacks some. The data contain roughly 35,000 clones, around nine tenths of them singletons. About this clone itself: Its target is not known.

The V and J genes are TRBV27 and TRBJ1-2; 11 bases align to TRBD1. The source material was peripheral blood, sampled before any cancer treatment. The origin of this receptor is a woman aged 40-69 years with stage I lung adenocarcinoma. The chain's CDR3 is CASSAEGQGGSNYGYTF. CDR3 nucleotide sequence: TGTGCCAGCAGTGCTGAGGGACAGGGGGGTTCCAACTATGGCTACACCTTC.